The 7 T cell receptor beta chains given below trace back to one sample, sequenced in a study of control samples from healthy donors and cancer patients. The protocol was immunoSEQ multiplex PCR, while the TCRdb copy is restricted to in-frame clones and leaves out a portion. The data show roughly 100,000 clones, under 95% seen once. The sample taken for sequencing was blood. The receptors stem from a woman under 30 in good health.

The chain carries TRBV9 and TRBJ1-1; D is possibly TRBD1 (5 bases). The V end was cut by 0 bases, the J end by 3 bases, with 9 bases between. Germline V CDR1 and CDR2: SGDLS, YYNGEE. The length of the CDR3 is 14 residues. The CDR3 region is CASSVVGGDTEAFF. CDR3 in DNA: TGTGCCAGCAGCGTAGTAGGAGGGGACACTGAAGCTTTCTTT. Full variable domain (rest looked up from reference TRBV9 and TRBJ1-1): DSGVTQTPKHLITATGQRVTLRCSPRSGDLSVYWYQQSLDQGLQFLIQYYNGEERAKGNILERFSAQQFPDLHSELNLSSLELGDSALYFCASSVVGGDTEAFFGQGTRLTVV.

The chain has TRBV11-2 and TRBJ2-1, with a weak D call TRBD1 (5 bases). V lost 6 bases to trimming and J lost 3 bases, with 18 bases between them. The CDR3 runs to 16 residues. Germline V gene lookup returns CDR1 SGHAT and CDR2 FQNNGV. The CDR3 sequence: CASRRSQGPLYNEQFF. The CDR3 DNA reads TGTGCCAGCAGGAGGAGCCAGGGTCCGCTCTACAATGAGCAGTTCTTC.

Only one count was recorded for this clone. The J gene is TRBJ1-2, the V gene TRBV9; unclear D gene. The CDR3 has 14 amino acids. The V gene's germline CDR1 is SGDLS and CDR2 YYNGEE. The ends were cut back, 0 bases at V and 0 bases at J, with 6 bases in the middle. As DNA, the CDR3 is TGTGCCAGCAGCGTAGACAGAACTAACTATGGCTACACCTTC. This encodes CASSVDRTNYGYTF. The whole variable domain, remainder taken from reference TRBV9 and TRBJ1-2, is DSGVTQTPKHLITATGQRVTLRCSPRSGDLSVYWYQQSLDQGLQFLIQYYNGEERAKGNILERFSAQQFPDLHSELNLSSLELGDSALYFCASSVDRTNYGYTFGSGTRLTVV.

The chain employs TRBV6-1 and TRBJ1-2; possible D gene TRBD1, 5 bases. This CDR3 contains 13 residues. V lost 3 bases to trimming and J lost 8 bases, with 13 bases between them. Germline CDR1 is MNHNS and CDR2 is SASEGT. Written as DNA, the CDR3 is TGTGCCAGCAGTGAGGGGGAGGGATGGGGCTACACCTTC. It codes for CASSEGEGWGYTF.

This chain uses TRBV7-9 with TRBJ1-1; possible D gene TRBD1, 6 bases. Trimming shortened V by 5 bases and J by 6 bases, and 13 bases separated the two germline ends. The germline V gene encodes CDR1 SEHNR and CDR2 FQNEAQ (reference sequence). The CDR3 loop spans 13 amino acids. DNA of the CDR3: TGTGCCAGCAGCCCGGGGGGGGCCCCTGAAGCTTTCTTT. Its protein product is CASSPGGAPEAFF.

V gene TRBV4-1 combines with J gene TRBJ2-7; 7 positions agree with TRBD2. CDR3 length: 17 amino acids. The germline CDR1 and CDR2 sequences are MGHRA and YSYEKL. The V and J ends lost 1 base and 0 bases, in that order; junction bases with no gene match: 9. The CDR3 DNA follows: TGCGCCAGCAGCCAAGTAGGTTTGCGCGGGGGCTCCTACGAGCAGTACTTC. It specifies CASSQVGLRGGSYEQYF.

The chain uses TRBV5-4 and TRBJ2-1; D remains unclear. Trimming shortened V by 0 bases and J by 8 bases, and 9 bases separated the two germline ends. The germline CDR1 and CDR2 sequences are SGHNT and YYREEE (reference sequence). The CDR3 is made up of 13 amino acids. The CDR3 coding sequence is TGTGCCAGCAGCTTGGGGCGAGTCGATGAGCAGTTCTTC. Protein sequence: CASSLGRVDEQFF.